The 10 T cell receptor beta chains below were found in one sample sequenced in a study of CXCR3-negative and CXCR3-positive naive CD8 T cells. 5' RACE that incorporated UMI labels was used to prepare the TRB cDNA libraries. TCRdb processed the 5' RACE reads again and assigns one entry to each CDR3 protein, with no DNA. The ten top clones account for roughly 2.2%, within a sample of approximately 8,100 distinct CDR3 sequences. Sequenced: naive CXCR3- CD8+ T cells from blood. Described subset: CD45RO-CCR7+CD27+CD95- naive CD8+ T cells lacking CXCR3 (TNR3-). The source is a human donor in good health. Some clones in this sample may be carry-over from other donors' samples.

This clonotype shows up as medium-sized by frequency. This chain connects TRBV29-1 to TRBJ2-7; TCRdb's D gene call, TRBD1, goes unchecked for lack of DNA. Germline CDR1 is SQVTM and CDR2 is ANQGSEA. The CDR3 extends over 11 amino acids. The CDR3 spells CSVESQGGQYF.

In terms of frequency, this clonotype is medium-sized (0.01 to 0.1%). CDR3 loop: CASSQQDRGGYQDIQYF. The V and J genes are TRBV4-3 and TRBJ2-4; checking the TCRdb D call of TRBD1 is not possible without DNA. The V gene's germline CDR1 is LGHNA and CDR2 YSLEER. This CDR3 spans 17 amino acids.

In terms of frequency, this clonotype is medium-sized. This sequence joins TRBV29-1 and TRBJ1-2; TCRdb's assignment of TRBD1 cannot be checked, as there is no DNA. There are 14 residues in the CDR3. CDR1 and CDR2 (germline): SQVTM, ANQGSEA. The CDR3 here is CSVPSDSRVPGYTF.

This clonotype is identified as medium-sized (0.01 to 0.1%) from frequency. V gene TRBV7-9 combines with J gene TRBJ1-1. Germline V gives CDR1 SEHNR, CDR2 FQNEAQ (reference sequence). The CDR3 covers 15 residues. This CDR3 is CASSIDSNQNTEAFF.

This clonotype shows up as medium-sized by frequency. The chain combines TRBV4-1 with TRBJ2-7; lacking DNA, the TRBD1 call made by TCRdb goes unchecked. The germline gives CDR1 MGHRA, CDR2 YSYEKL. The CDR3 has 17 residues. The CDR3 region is CASSQEALVHPLYEQYF.

The chain's CDR3 is CSAATWDRVSTDTQYF. This chain links TRBV20-1 with TRBJ2-3; TCRdb calls TRBD1, which cannot be checked without DNA. Germline-derived CDR1 and CDR2 are DFQATT and SNEGSKA (reference sequence). The CDR3 has 16 residues.

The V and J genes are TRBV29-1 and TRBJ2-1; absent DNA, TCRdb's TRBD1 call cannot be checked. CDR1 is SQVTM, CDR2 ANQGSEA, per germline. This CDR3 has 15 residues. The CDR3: CSETSGTGDYNEQFF.

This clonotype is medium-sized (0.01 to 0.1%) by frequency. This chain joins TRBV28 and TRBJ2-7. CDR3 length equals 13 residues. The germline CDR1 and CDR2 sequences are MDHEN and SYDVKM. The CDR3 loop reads CASSFGSSYEQYF.

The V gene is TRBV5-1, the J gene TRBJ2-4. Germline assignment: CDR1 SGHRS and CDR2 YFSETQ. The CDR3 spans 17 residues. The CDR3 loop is CASSLEVLPSSRNIQYF.

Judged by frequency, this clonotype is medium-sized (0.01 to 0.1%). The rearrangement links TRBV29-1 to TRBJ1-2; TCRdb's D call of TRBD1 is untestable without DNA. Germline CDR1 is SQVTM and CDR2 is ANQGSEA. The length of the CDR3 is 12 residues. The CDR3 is CSVEVYGTGYTF.